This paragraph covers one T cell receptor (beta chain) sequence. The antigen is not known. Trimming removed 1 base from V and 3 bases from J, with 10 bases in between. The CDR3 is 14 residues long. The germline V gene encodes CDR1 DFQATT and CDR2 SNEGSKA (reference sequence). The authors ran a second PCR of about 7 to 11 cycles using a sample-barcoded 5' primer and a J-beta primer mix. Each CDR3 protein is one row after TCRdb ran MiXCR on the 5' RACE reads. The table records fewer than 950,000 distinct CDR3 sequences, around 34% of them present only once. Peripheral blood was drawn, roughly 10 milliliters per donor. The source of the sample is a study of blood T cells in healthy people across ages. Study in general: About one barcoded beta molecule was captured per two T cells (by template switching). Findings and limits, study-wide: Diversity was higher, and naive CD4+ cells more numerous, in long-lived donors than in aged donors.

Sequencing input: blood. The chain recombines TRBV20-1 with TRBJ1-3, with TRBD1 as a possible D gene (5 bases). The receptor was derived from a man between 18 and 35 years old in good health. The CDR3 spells CSARAGVGGNTIYF. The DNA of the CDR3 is TGCAGTGCTAGAGCGGGGGTTGGTGGAAACACCATATATTTT.